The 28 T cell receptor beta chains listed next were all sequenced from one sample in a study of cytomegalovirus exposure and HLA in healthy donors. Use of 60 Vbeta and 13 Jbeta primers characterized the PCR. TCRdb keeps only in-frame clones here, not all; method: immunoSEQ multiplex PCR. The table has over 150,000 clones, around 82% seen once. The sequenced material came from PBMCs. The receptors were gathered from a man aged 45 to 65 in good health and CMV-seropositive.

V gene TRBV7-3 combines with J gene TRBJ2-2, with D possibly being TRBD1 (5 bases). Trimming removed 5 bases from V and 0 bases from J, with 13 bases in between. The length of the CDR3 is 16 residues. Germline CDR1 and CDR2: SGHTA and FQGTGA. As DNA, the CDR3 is TGTGCCAGCAGCCAAAGGGGTGGGCCGAACACCGGGGAGCTGTTTTTT. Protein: CASSQRGGPNTGELFF.

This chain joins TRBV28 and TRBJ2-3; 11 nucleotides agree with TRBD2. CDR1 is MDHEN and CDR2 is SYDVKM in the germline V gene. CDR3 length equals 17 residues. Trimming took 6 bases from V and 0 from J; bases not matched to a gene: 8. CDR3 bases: TGTGCCAGCAGACCCCGACTAGCGGGAACAAGCACAGATACGCAGTATTTT. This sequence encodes CASRPRLAGTSTDTQYF.

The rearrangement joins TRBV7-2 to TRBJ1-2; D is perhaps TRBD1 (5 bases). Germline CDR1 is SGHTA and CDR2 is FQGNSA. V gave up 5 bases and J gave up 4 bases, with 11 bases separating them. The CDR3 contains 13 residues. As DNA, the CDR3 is TGTGCCAGCAGCATCGACAGTCCCTATGGCTACACCTTC. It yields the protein CASSIDSPYGYTF.

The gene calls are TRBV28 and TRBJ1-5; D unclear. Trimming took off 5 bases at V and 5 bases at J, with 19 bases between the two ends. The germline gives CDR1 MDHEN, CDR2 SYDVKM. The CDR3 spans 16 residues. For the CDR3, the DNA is TGTGCCAGCAGTACCCTGGGCCTGGGAGAGGATCAGCCCCAGCATTTT. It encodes CASSTLGLGEDQPQHF.

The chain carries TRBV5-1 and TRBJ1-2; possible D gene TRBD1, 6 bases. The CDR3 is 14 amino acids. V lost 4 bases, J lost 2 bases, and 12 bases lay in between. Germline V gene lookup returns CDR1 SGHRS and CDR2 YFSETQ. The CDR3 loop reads CASSPQGLNYGYTF. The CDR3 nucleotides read TGCGCCAGCAGCCCACAGGGACTAAACTATGGCTACACCTTC. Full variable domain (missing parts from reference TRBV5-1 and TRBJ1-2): KAGVTQTPRYLIKTRGQQVTLSCSPISGHRSVSWYQQTPGQGLQFLFEYFSETQRNKGNFPGRFSGRQFSNSRSEMNVSTLELGDSALYLCASSPQGLNYGYTFGSGTRLTVV.

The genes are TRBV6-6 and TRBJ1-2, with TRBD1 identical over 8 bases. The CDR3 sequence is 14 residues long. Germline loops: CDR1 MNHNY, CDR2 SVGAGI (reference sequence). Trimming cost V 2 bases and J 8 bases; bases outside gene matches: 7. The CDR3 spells CASSYANQGAGYTF. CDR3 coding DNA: TGTGCCAGCAGTTACGCTAACCAGGGGGCAGGCTACACCTTC.

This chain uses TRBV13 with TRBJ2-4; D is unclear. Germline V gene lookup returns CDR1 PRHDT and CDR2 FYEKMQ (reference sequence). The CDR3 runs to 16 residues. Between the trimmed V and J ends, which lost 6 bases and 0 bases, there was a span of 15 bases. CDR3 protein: CASSSQTGTAKNIQYF. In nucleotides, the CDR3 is TGTGCCAGCAGTTCTCAGACGGGTACAGCCAAAAACATTCAGTACTTC.

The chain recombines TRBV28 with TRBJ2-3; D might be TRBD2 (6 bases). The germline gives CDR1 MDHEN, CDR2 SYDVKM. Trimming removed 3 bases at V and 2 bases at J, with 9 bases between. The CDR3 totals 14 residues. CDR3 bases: TGTGCCAGCAGTTTGGCTAGCGTCACAGATACGCAGTATTTT. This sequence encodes CASSLASVTDTQYF.

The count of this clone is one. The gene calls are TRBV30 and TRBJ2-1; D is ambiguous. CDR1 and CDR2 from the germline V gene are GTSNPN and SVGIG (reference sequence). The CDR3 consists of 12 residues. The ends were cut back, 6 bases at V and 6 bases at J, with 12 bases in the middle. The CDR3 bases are TGTGCCTGCCACCCTCGAGGCAATGAGCAGTTCTTC. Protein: CACHPRGNEQFF.

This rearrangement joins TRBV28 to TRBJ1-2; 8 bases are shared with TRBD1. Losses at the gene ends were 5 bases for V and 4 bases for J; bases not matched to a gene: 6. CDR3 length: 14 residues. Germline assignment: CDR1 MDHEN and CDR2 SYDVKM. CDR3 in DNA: TGTGCCAGCAGTCCTCAGGACAGGGTCTATGGCTACACCTTC. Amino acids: CASSPQDRVYGYTF.

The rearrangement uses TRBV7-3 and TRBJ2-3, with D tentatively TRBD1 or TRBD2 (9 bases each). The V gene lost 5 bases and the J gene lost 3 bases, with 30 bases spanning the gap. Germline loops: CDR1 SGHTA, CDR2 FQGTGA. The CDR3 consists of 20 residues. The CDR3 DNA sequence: TGTGCCAGCAGCAAAAGGGGACAGGGAGGGGCGGGGGGGCCAACAGATACGCAGTATTTT. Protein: CASSKRGQGGAGGPTDTQYF. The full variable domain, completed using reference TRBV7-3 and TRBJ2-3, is GAGVSQTPSNKVTEKGKYVELRCDPISGHTALYWYRQSLGQGPEFLIYFQGTGAADDSGLPNDRFFAVRPEGSVSTLKIQRTERGDSAVYLCASSKRGQGGAGGPTDTQYFGPGTRLTVL.

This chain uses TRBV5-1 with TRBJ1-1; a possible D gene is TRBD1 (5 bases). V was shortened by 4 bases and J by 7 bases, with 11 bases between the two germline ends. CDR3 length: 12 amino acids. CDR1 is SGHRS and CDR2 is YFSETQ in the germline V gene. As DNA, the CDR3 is TGCGCCAGCAGCATGGACAACCTTGAAGCTTTCTTT. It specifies CASSMDNLEAFF.

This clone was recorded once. In nucleotides, the CDR3 is TGCGCCAGCAGCTTGGCAGGTTATGTTCGGACCCAGTACTTC. Translation: CASSLAGYVRTQYF. The V gene is TRBV5-1, the J gene TRBJ2-5; D gene ambiguous. The CDR3 has 14 amino acids. Trimming pared 0 bases from V and 7 bases from J, leaving 13 bases between. Germline-derived CDR1 and CDR2 are SGHRS and YFSETQ.

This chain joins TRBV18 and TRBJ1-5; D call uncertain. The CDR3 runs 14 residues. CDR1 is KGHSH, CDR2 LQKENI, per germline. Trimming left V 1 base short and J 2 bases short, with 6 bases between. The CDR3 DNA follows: TGTGCCAGCTCACCACAGGGAGGCAATCAGCCCCAGCATTTT. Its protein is CASSPQGGNQPQHF.

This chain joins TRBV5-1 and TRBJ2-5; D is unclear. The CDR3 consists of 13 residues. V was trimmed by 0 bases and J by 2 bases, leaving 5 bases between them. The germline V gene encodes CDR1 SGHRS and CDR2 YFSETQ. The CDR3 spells CASSLDRQETQYF. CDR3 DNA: TGCGCCAGCAGCTTGGACAGACAAGAGACCCAGTACTTC.

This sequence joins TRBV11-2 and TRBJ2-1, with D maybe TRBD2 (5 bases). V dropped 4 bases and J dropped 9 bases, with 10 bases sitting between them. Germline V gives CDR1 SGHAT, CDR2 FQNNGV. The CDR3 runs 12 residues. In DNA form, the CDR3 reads TGTGCCAGCAGCTCGGACTCGGGTGAGCAGTTCTTC. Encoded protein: CASSSDSGEQFF.

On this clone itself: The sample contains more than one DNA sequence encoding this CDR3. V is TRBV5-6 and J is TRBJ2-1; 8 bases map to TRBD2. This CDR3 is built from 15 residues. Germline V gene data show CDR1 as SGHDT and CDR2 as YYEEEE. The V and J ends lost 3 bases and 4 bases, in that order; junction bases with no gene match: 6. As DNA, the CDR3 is TGTGCCAGCAGCTCCACCGGGACTAGGTACAATGAGCAGTTCTTC. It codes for CASSSTGTRYNEQFF.

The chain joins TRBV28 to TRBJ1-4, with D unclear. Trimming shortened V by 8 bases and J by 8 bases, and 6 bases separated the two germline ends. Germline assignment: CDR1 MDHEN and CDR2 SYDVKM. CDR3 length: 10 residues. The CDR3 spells CASREEKLFF. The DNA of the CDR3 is TGTGCCAGCCGGGAGGAAAAACTGTTTTTT.

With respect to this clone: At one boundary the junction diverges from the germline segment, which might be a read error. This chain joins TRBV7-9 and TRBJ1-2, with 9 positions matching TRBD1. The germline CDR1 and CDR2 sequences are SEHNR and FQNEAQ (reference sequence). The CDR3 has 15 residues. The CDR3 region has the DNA TGTTCCAGCAGCTTGTTCGGACAGGGGAACTATGGCTACACCTTC. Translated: CSSSLFGQGNYGYTF. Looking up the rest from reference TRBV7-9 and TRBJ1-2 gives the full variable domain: DTGVSQNPRHKITKRGQNVTFRCDPISEHNRLYWYRQTLGQGPEFLTYFQNEAQLEKSRLLSDRFSAERPKGSFSTLEIQRTEQGDSAMYLCSSSLFGQGNYGYTFGSGTRLTVV.

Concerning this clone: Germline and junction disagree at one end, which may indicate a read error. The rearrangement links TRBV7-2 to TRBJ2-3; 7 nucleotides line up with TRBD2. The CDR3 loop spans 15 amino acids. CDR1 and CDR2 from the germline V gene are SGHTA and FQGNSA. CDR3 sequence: CASRLERGDTDTQYF. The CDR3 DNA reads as TGTGCCAGCAGATTAGAGCGGGGAGACACAGATACGCAGTATTTT.

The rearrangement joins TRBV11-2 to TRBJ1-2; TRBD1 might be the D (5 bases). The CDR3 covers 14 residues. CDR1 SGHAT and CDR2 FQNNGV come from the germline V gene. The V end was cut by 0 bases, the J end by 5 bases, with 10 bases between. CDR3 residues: CASSLDTTAYGYTF. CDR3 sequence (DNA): TGTGCCAGCAGCTTAGATACGACAGCTTATGGCTACACCTTC.

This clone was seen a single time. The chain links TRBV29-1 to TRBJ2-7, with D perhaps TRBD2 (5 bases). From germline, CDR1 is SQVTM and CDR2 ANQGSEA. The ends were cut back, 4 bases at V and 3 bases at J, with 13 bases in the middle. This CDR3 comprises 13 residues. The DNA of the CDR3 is TGCAGCGTTGTAAAAGCGGAGAGCTACGAGCAGTACTTC. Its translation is CSVVKAESYEQYF.

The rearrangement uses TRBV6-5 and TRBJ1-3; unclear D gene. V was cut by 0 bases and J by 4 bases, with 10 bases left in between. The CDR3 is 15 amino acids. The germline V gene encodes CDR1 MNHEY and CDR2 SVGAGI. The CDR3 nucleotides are TGTGCCAGCAGTTACTCGAGTGGGGAGGGAAACACCATATATTTT. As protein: CASSYSSGEGNTIYF.

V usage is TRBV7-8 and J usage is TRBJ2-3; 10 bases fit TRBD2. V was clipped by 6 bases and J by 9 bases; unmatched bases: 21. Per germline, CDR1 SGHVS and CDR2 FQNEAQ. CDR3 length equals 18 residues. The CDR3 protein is CASRPGTSEPPGVRTQYF. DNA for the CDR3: TGTGCCAGCAGACCCGGGACTAGCGAGCCCCCGGGCGTTCGGACGCAGTATTTT.

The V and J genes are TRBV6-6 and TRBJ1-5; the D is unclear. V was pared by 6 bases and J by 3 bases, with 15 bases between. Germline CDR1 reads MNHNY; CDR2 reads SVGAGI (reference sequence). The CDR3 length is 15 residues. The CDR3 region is CASRRQGSANQPQHF. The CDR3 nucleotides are TGTGCCAGCAGGCGTCAAGGTAGCGCCAATCAGCCCCAGCATTTT.

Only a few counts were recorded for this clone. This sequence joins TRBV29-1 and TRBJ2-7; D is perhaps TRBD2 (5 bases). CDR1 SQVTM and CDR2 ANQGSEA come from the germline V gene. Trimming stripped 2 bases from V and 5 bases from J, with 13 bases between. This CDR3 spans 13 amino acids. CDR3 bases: TGCAGCGTTGAATTCCCCGAGGGCGACGAGCAGTACTTC. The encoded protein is CSVEFPEGDEQYF.

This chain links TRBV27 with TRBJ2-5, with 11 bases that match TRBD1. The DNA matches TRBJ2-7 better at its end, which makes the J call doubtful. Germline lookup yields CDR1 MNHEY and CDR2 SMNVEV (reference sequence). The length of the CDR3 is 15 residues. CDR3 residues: CASSPGTGGSYEQYF. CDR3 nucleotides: TGTGCCAGCAGCCCAGGGACAGGGGGGTCCTACGAGCAGTACTTC.

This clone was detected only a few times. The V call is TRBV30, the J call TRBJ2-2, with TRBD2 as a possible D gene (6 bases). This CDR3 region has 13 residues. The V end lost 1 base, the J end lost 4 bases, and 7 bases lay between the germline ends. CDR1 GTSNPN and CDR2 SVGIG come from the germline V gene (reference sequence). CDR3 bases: TGTGCCTGGAGTGGGGGGGTCACCGGGGAGCTGTTTTTT. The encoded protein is CAWSGGVTGELFF.